One and the same sample provided the 22 T cell receptor beta chains below, sequenced in a study of blood T cell repertoires in COVID-19 (dated by TCRdb to the early 2020s). Library preparation employed the immunoSEQ multiplex PCR assay. What TCRdb holds here is the immuneACCESS table cut down to in-frame rearrangements. Part of the clones is not present; checked against another copy, under half of the missing clones reflect an unresolved V gene, and the others are unexplained. The table for this sample lists about 180,000 clones; under 85% of them were counted only once. The leading ten clones occupy about 8.3% of the sample. The specimen was peripheral blood. The receptors come from a woman in her seventies with COVID-19, enrolled during active disease.

The gene calls are TRBV5-6 and TRBJ2-2, with D unclear. This CDR3 is built from 14 residues. Trimming left V 0 bases short and J 1 base short, with 4 bases between. The germline gives CDR1 SGHDT, CDR2 YYEEEE. CDR3 protein: CASSLGQNTGELFF. CDR3 DNA sequence: TGTGCCAGCAGCTTGGGACAGAACACCGGGGAGCTGTTTTTT.

The chain uses TRBV28 and TRBJ2-1, with 8 bases lining up with TRBD1. CDR1 and CDR2 from the germline V gene are MDHEN and SYDVKM. The CDR3 consists of 16 residues. The V and J ends lost 6 bases and 7 bases, in that order; junction bases with no gene match: 14. In DNA, the CDR3 is TGTGCCAGCAGATCAGGACAGGGATCAAAAGGGAATGAGCAGTTCTTC. The encoded protein is CASRSGQGSKGNEQFF.

The CDR3 DNA is TGTGCCAGCAGAGACTGGCGACAGGGGCGAGGGACCGGGGAGCTGTTTTTT. Amino acid sequence: CASRDWRQGRGTGELFF. The rearrangement joins TRBV5-6 to TRBJ2-2; 8 nucleotides match TRBD1. The CDR3 consists of 17 residues. V trimming: 5 bases; J trimming: 5 bases; junction bases outside the gene matches: 14. Germline lookup yields CDR1 SGHDT and CDR2 YYEEEE.

The table lists this clone with a few counts. The chain joins TRBV5-6 to TRBJ1-6, with D unresolved. The CDR3 runs 15 residues. Trimming shortened V by 1 base and J by 7 bases, and 12 bases separated the two germline ends. The germline V gene has CDR1 SGHDT and CDR2 YYEEEE. The CDR3 spells CASSLWSGSNSPLHF. CDR3 bases: TGTGCCAGCAGCTTGTGGTCGGGTAGCAATTCACCCCTCCACTTT.

The gene calls are TRBV5-6 and TRBJ1-1; no clear D. Germline V gene sequence: CDR1 SGHDT, CDR2 YYEEEE. The CDR3 spans 13 residues. Trimming removed 4 bases at V and 0 bases at J, with 7 bases between. CDR3 DNA: TGTGCCAGCAGCCGAAGCATGAACACTGAAGCTTTCTTT. Protein sequence: CASSRSMNTEAFF.

The chain links TRBV15 to TRBJ1-3; TRBD1 agrees at 8 bases. Trimming took 8 bases from V and 0 from J; bases not matched to a gene: 15. The V gene's germline CDR1 is LNHNV and CDR2 YYDKDF (reference sequence). The CDR3 is 18 amino acids. This chain's CDR3 is CATLNTQRTGGSGNTIYF. In DNA form, the CDR3 reads TGTGCCACCCTAAATACTCAAAGAACAGGGGGCTCTGGAAACACCATATATTTT.

The V gene is TRBV5-8, the J gene TRBJ1-6, with 10 bases fitting TRBD1. J gave up 7 bases and V 4 bases, and 2 bases lay outside the gene matches. The germline CDR1 and CDR2 sequences are SGHTS and YDEGEE. The CDR3 covers 14 residues. CDR3 sequence: CASSGGQGNSPLHF. The CDR3 DNA reads as TGTGCCAGCAGCGGGGGACAGGGGAATTCACCCCTCCACTTT.

J is TRBJ2-1 and V is TRBV6-2 or TRBV6-3, with 8 bases identical to TRBD2. V lost 6 bases and J lost 3; bases outside the gene matches: 16. The CDR3 consists of 18 residues. CDR1 is MNHEY, CDR2 SVGEGT, per germline. CDR3 nucleotides: TGTGCCAGCAGCCGGCCGGCCGGCGGGAGGTTTTACTACAATGAGCAGTTCTTC. It translates to CASSRPAGGRFYYNEQFF.

The chain uses TRBV7-3 and TRBJ2-1; no definite D call. V was cut by 6 bases and J by 8 bases, with 23 bases left in between. The V gene's germline CDR1 is SGHTA and CDR2 FQGTGA. The length of the CDR3 is 16 residues. CDR3 nucleotide sequence: TGTGCCAGCAGTCGAACAGTGGCAGCCCCTGGCGATGAGCAGTTCTTC. Residues: CASSRTVAAPGDEQFF.

In nucleotides, the CDR3 is TGTGCCAGCTCACCACCAACGGGGATGAACACTGAAGCTTTCTTT. It yields the protein CASSPPTGMNTEAFF. V gene TRBV18 combines with J gene TRBJ1-1; the D is unclear. The CDR3 is 15 residues long. Trimming removed 0 bases from V and 0 bases from J, with 8 bases in between. CDR1 is KGHSH, CDR2 LQKENI, per germline.

The table lists this clone with a count of one. This chain links TRBV9 with TRBJ2-1; D unresolved. The CDR3 consists of 14 residues. With 1 base removed from V and 1 base from J, the gap between germline ends came to 6 bases. Germline assignment: CDR1 SGDLS and CDR2 YYNGEE. CDR3 nucleotide sequence: TGTGCCAGCAGCGTATCCAATTCCTACAATGAGCAGTTCTTC. Translation: CASSVSNSYNEQFF.

This clone occurred once. At the DNA level, this CDR3 is encoded by other sequences in the same sample as well. This chain connects TRBV19 to TRBJ2-7, with 9 bases matching TRBD1. J was trimmed by 2 bases and V by 2 bases; bases with no gene match: 4. Germline V lookup: CDR1 LNHDA, CDR2 SQIVND (reference sequence). The CDR3 totals 15 residues. CDR3 amino acids: CASSIRGQGPYEQYF. For the CDR3, the DNA is TGTGCCAGTAGTATACGGGGACAGGGACCCTACGAGCAGTACTTC. Drawing the rest from reference TRBV19 and TRBJ2-7, the complete variable domain is DGGITQSPKYLFRKEGQNVTLSCEQNLNHDAMYWYRQDPGQGLRLIYYSQIVNDFQKGDIAEGYSVSREKKESFPLTVTSAQKNPTAFYLCASSIRGQGPYEQYFGPGTRLTVT.

V gene TRBV7-9 combines with J gene TRBJ2-2, with TRBD2 matching over 8 bases. The CDR3 runs 18 residues. Per germline, CDR1 SEHNR and CDR2 FQNEAQ (reference sequence). The V and J ends lost 1 base and 7 bases, in that order; junction bases with no gene match: 14. CDR3 protein: CASSLGASLGLGGGELFF. The CDR3 DNA reads as TGTGCCAGCAGCTTAGGGGCTAGCCTGGGACTAGGAGGCGGGGAGCTGTTTTTT. The full variable domain, its missing parts supplied by reference TRBV7-9 and TRBJ2-2, is DTGVSQNPRHKITKRGQNVTFRCDPISEHNRLYWYRQTLGQGPEFLTYFQNEAQLEKSRLLSDRFSAERPKGSFSTLEIQRTEQGDSAMYLCASSLGASLGLGGGELFFGEGSRLTVL.

The chain has TRBV6-2 or TRBV6-3 and TRBJ2-1, with 9 bases identical to TRBD2. Germline lookup yields CDR1 MNHEY and CDR2 SVGEGT. The V and J ends lost 6 bases and 4 bases, in that order; junction bases with no gene match: 7. This CDR3 has 15 residues. Written as DNA, the CDR3 is TGTGCCAGCAGCTTTATAGCGGGAGTTTACAATGAGCAGTTCTTC. Its translation is CASSFIAGVYNEQFF.

The count of this clone is one. This chain joins TRBV27 and TRBJ2-3, with 12 bases matching TRBD2. The V gene end was trimmed by 5 bases and the J gene end by 3 bases; junction bases not matched to a gene: 9. The germline CDR1 and CDR2 sequences are MNHEY and SMNVEV (reference sequence). The CDR3 is made up of 17 amino acids. Here the CDR3 DNA reads TGTGCCAGCAGTACTCTTTCGACTAGCGGGAGAACAGATACGCAGTATTTT. Translating it yields CASSTLSTSGRTDTQYF.

CDR3 loop: CASSPAGMSTDTQYF. The CDR3 DNA follows: TGCGCCAGCAGTCCGGCAGGAATGAGCACAGATACGCAGTATTTT. The chain recombines TRBV10-1 with TRBJ2-3, with unresolved D. This CDR3 region has 15 residues. Deletions cut 5 bases from V and 0 bases from J, with 12 bases between. In germline, CDR1 is WNHNN, CDR2 SYGVQD (reference sequence).

This chain joins TRBV28 and TRBJ2-7, with TRBD2 matching 11 bases. The germline V gene encodes CDR1 MDHEN and CDR2 SYDVKM. J lost 6 bases, V lost 5 bases, and 3 bases had no gene match. There are 13 residues in the CDR3. CDR3 residues: CASSLAGGGEQYF. CDR3 nucleotide sequence: TGTGCCAGCAGTCTAGCGGGAGGCGGCGAGCAGTACTTC.

The chain links TRBV10-3 to TRBJ2-7; 7 nucleotides line up with TRBD2. The junction had 9 bases not matched to a gene; V was cut back by 6 bases and J by 7 bases. The germline V gene has CDR1 ENHRY and CDR2 SYGVKD. CDR3 length: 13 amino acids. CDR3 in amino acids: CAISREGPGEQYF. In DNA, the CDR3 is TGTGCCATCAGCAGGGAGGGACCGGGGGAGCAGTACTTC.

V is TRBV5-4 and J is TRBJ2-5; D is perhaps TRBD1 (6 bases). The CDR3 is 16 amino acids. Germline CDR1 reads SGHNT; CDR2 reads YYREEE (reference sequence). Trimming stripped 5 bases from V and 1 base from J, with 18 bases between. For the CDR3, the DNA is TGTGCCAGCAGTTCTACAGGGCAACCCCTCCAAGAGACCCAGTACTTC. It encodes CASSSTGQPLQETQYF.

A note on this clone: Compared with germline, one end of the junction differs, possibly owing to a read error. The chain links TRBV19 to TRBJ2-5, with 8 bases that match TRBD2. The CDR3 has 14 residues. From germline, CDR1 is LNHDA and CDR2 SQIVND (reference sequence). The CDR3 protein is CASSTGLAPGAQYF. The CDR3 DNA reads as TGTGCCAGCAGTACCGGACTAGCACCCGGGGCCCAGTACTTC. Together with reference TRBV19 and TRBJ2-5, the CDR3 gives the full variable domain: DGGITQSPKYLFRKEGQNVTLSCEQNLNHDAMYWYRQDPGQGLRLIYYSQIVNDFQKGDIAEGYSVSREKKESFPLTVTSAQKNPTAFYLCASSTGLAPGAQYFGPGTRLLVL.

This clone was seen more than once but under ten times. The CDR3 spells CASTEGTGTSYEQYF. In DNA form, the CDR3 reads TGTGCCAGTACGGAAGGGACAGGGACCTCCTACGAGCAGTACTTC. The rearrangement joins TRBV19 to TRBJ2-7; 9 positions match TRBD1. Germline assignment: CDR1 LNHDA and CDR2 SQIVND (reference sequence). Unmatched junction bases numbered 7, after V lost 7 bases and J lost 0 bases. There are 15 residues in the CDR3.

This chain joins TRBV27 and TRBJ2-7; 14 positions agree with TRBD2. The germline CDR1 and CDR2 sequences are MNHEY and SMNVEV (reference sequence). There are 19 residues in the CDR3. The junction had 16 bases not matched to a gene; V was cut back by 6 bases and J by 3 bases. The CDR3 nucleotides are TGTGCCAGCAGGCGTCGACTAGCGGGAGGGTCCCCCCCTATCTACGAGCAGTACTTC. This encodes CASRRRLAGGSPPIYEQYF.